This T cell receptor beta chain was recorded in a study of patients and donors after allogeneic stem cell transplantation. TCRdb processed the RT-PCR reads anew with MiXCR; each CDR3 protein has one entry. The sample contains hundreds of thousands of distinct CDR3 sequences, 16% of which appear only once. There are a few counts of this clonotype. Sequenced input: blood, either unsorted or a sorted T cell fraction (not recorded which). This receptor was taken from a human donor who was either an allogeneic HSCT recipient or a stem cell or donor lymphocyte infusion donor (not recorded which). It is not recorded whose cells these are; they may come from a transplant donor.

For the CDR3, the DNA is TGTGCCAGCAGTTATCAGGGGTTGAGTGGCTACACCTTC. As protein: CASSYQGLSGYTF. The chain employs TRBV6-5 and TRBJ1-2, with D maybe TRBD1 (6 bases). The CDR3 contains 13 residues. The V and J ends lost 3 bases and 7 bases respectively, with 12 bases between them. The germline gives CDR1 MNHEY, CDR2 SVGAGI.